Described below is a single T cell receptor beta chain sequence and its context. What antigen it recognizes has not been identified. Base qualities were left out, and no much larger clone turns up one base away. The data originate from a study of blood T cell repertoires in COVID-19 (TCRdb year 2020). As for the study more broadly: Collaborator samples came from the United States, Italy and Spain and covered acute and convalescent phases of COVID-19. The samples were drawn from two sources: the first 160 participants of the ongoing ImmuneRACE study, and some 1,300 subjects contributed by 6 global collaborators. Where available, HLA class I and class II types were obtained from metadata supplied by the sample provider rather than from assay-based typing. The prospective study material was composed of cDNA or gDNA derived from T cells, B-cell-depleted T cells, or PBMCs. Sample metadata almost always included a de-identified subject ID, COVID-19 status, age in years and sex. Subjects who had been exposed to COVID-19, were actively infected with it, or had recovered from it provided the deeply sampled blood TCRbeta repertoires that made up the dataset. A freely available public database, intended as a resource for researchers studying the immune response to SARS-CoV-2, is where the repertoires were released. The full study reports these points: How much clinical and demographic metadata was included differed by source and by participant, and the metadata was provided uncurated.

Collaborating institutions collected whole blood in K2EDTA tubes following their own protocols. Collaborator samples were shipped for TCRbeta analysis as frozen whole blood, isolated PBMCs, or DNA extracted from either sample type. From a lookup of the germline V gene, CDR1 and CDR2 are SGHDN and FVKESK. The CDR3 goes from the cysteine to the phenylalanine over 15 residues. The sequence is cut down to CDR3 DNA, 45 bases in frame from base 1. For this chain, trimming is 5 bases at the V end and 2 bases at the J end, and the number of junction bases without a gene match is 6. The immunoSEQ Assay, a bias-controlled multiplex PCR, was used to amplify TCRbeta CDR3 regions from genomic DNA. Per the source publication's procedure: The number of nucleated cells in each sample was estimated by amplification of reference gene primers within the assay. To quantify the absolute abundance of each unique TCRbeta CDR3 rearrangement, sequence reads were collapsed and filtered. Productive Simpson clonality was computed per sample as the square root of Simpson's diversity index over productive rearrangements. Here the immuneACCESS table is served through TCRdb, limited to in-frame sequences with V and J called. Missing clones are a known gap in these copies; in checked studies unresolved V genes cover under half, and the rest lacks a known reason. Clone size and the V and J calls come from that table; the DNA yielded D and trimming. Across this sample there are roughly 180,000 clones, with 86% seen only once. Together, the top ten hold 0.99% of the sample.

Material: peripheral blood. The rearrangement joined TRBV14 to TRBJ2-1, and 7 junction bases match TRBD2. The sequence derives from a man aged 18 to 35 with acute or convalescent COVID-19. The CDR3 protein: CASSYGLGPYNEQFF. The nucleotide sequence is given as TGTGCCAGCAGCTACGGACTAGGGCCCTACAATGAGCAGTTCTTC.